The rows below give T cell receptor beta chains drawn from one sample of a study of blood T cell repertoires in COVID-19. Clones were sequenced by immunoSEQ multiplex PCR, and TCRdb holds only the in-frame ones, with some missing. Counted here are some 95,000 clones, approximately 86% occurring once; the ten biggest clones make up more than 1%. Source material: peripheral blood. Receptors were obtained from a man aged 80 or over with active or convalescent COVID-19. Both conserved end residues are part of each CDR3. A D gene is named only where the DNA matches it firmly. Rows give clone size only sometimes, using once, few, many, or a class for an expanded clone.

>-|TRBV10-2|TRBJ2-7|-
CASSGSSVTADEQYF
TGCGCCAGCAGTGGTTCGTCAGTAACCGCGGACGAGCAGTACTTC
>-|TRBV7-9|TRBJ1-2|-
CASSRGESNYGYTF
TGTGCCAGCAGCCGGGGGGAGTCTAACTATGGCTACACCTTC
>-|TRBV28|TRBJ2-1|-
CASNTGSSYNEQFF
TGTGCCAGCAATACCGGGAGCTCCTACAATGAGCAGTTCTTC
>-|TRBV19|TRBJ2-7|-
CASSQGISYEQYF
TGTGCCAGTAGCCAGGGGATTTCCTACGAGCAGTACTTC
>TRBD1|TRBV4-2|TRBJ1-3|-
CASSPKGQGAGNTIYF
TGTGCCAGCAGCCCTAAAGGACAGGGGGCTGGAAACACCATATATTTT
>TRBD2|TRBV7-2|TRBJ2-1|-
CASSLAPSGRAERSEQFF
TGTGCCAGCAGCTTAGCTCCTAGCGGGAGGGCGGAGAGGAGTGAGCAGTTCTTC
>TRBD2|TRBV9|TRBJ2-1|-
CASSHREGGTSGNGNEQFF
TGTGCCAGCAGCCACCGAGAGGGAGGAACTAGCGGGAACGGCAATGAGCAGTTCTTC
>-|TRBV24-1|TRBJ2-2|-
CATSSSGELFF
TGTGCCACCTCCAGTTCGGGGGAGCTGTTTTTT
>-|TRBV7-2|TRBJ1-2|-
CASRKRTVYGYTF
TGTGCCAGCAGGAAAAGGACAGTTTATGGCTACACCTTC
>TRBD2|TRBV24-1|TRBJ2-1|-
CATSELTSGLYNEQFF
TGTGCCACCAGTGAGCTGACTAGCGGGCTATACAATGAGCAGTTCTTC
>TRBD1|TRBV29-1|TRBJ1-1|once
CSVGTGLESNPDKNTEAFF
TGCAGCGTCGGGACAGGGTTAGAGTCGAACCCCGACAAGAACACTGAAGCTTTCTTT
>TRBD2|TRBV6-5|TRBJ2-1|-
CASSSSSGLHNEQFF
TGTGCCAGCAGCTCATCTAGCGGGCTACACAATGAGCAGTTCTTC
>-|TRBV5-5|TRBJ1-5|-
CASSAQGNQPQHF
TGTGCCAGCAGCGCGCAGGGTAATCAGCCCCAGCATTTT
>TRBD1|TRBV7-8|TRBJ2-7|-
CASSLKQGTHEQYF
TGTGCCAGCAGCTTAAAACAGGGGACGCACGAGCAGTACTTC
>-|TRBV18|TRBJ2-3|once
CASSPPKTASTDTQYF
TGTGCCAGCTCACCACCGAAGACAGCGAGCACAGATACGCAGTATTTT
>TRBD2|TRBV5-6|TRBJ2-7|once
CASSSGLAGGYEQYF
TGTGCCAGCAGCTCTGGACTAGCGGGAGGTTACGAGCAGTACTTC
>TRBD2|TRBV29-1|TRBJ2-3|-
CSVGGGVSSGRRTQYF
TGCAGCGTTGGGGGCGGGGTCTCCAGCGGGAGAAGGACGCAGTATTTT
>TRBD1|TRBV4-3|TRBJ1-2|-
CASSPSYSLQGEASGYTF
TGCGCCAGCAGCCCAAGTTACTCTCTACAGGGGGAAGCGAGTGGCTACACCTTC
>-|TRBV27|TRBJ1-5|-
CASGMVGTQGFQPQHF
TGTGCCAGCGGGATGGTTGGGACACAGGGATTTCAGCCCCAGCATTTT
>TRBD2|TRBV13|TRBJ2-1|-
CASSRKLAVLSYNEQFF
TGTGCCAGCAGCCGCAAACTAGCGGTTCTCTCCTACAATGAGCAGTTCTTC
>-|TRBV2|TRBJ1-1|few
CASSGWGVGNTEAFF
TGTGCCAGCAGTGGTTGGGGGGTAGGGAACACTGAAGCTTTCTTT
>-|TRBV30|TRBJ1-1|-
CAWSRGGDSTEAFF
TGTGCCTGGAGTCGGGGGGGAGATTCCACTGAAGCTTTCTTT
>-|TRBV6-4|TRBJ2-3|-
CASSEQGRRTDTQYF
TGTGCCAGCAGTGAGCAGGGGCGGCGGACAGATACGCAGTATTTT
>-|TRBV7-2|TRBJ2-7|-
CASSLAPRVNYEQYF
TGTGCCAGCAGCTTAGCGCCGAGGGTTAACTACGAGCAGTACTTC
>TRBD2|TRBV10-2|TRBJ2-7|-
CASSPGLAGIYEQYF
TGCGCCAGCAGCCCGGGACTAGCGGGGATCTACGAGCAGTACTTC
>TRBD2|TRBV19|TRBJ2-2|-
CASSQLAGELGELFF
TGTGCCAGTAGTCAACTAGCGGGAGAGTTAGGGGAGCTGTTTTTT
>-|TRBV5-4|TRBJ1-1|-
CASRYGQTNTEAFF
TGTGCCAGCAGATACGGACAGACGAACACTGAAGCTTTCTTT
>TRBD2|TRBV7-2|TRBJ2-1|-
CASSSGLAGGGDEQFF
TGTGCCAGCAGCTCAGGACTAGCGGGAGGTGGGGATGAGCAGTTCTTC
>TRBD2|TRBV5-4|TRBJ2-3|-
CASSQGLAGGWSDTQYF
TGTGCCAGCAGCCAAGGACTAGCGGGAGGTTGGTCAGATACGCAGTATTTT
>-|TRBV5-1|TRBJ2-3|once
CASSLRGSTDTQYF
TGCGCCAGCAGCTTACGCGGCAGCACAGATACGCAGTATTTT
>TRBD2|TRBV19|TRBJ2-7|once
CASSNAPGRVAGGEQYF
TGTGCCAGTAGTAACGCGCCCGGGAGGGTAGCGGGAGGCGAGCAGTACTTC
>-|TRBV29-1|TRBJ2-7|-
CSVAGESRQQYF
TGCAGCGTTGCCGGGGAGTCTAGGCAGCAGTACTTC
>-|TRBV7-5|TRBJ1-1|-
CARSHRVVRDRDFENTEAFF
TGTGCCAGAAGCCACCGGGTCGTCCGGGACAGGGATTTCGAGAACACTGAAGCTTTCTTT
>-|TRBV5-1|TRBJ1-2|-
CASSIDSRGGGYTF
TGCGCCAGCAGCATTGACAGCCGGGGAGGCGGCTACACCTTC
>TRBD2|TRBV28|TRBJ2-3|-
CASSVSGSPDTQYF
TGTGCCAGCAGTGTTAGCGGGAGCCCCGATACGCAGTATTTT
>-|TRBV5-4|TRBJ1-1|-
CASSPGTHYMNTEAFF
TGTGCCAGCAGCCCCGGGACTCACTACATGAACACTGAAGCTTTCTTT
>-|TRBV13|TRBJ1-1|-
CATLGGGGTEAFF
TGTGCCACCCTAGGCGGGGGCGGCACTGAAGCTTTCTTT
>-|TRBV7-2|TRBJ2-5|-
CASSLFSGVETQYF
TGTGCCAGCAGCTTATTTAGCGGCGTAGAGACCCAGTACTTC
>-|TRBV6-5|TRBJ1-2|-
CASTLGGYYGYTF
TGTGCCAGTACCTTGGGGGGGTACTATGGCTACACCTTC
>TRBD2|TRBV19|TRBJ2-3|-
CASSPPGGPTDTQYF
TGTGCCAGTAGCCCGCCGGGAGGGCCGACAGATACGCAGTATTTT
>-|TRBV15|TRBJ2-3|-
CATSRDTDTQYF
TGTGCCACCAGTCGGGACACAGATACGCAGTATTTT
>-|TRBV28|TRBJ2-7|once
CASSDGYEQYF
TGTGCCAGCAGCGACGGGTACGAGCAGTACTTC
>-|TRBV4-3|TRBJ2-7|-
CASSKDRQSSYEQYF
TGCGCCAGCAGCAAGGACAGACAGAGCTCCTACGAGCAGTACTTC
>TRBD2|TRBV28|TRBJ2-1|-
CASSSLAGLSYNEQFF
TGTGCCAGCAGTTCACTAGCGGGACTATCCTACAATGAGCAGTTCTTC
>TRBD1|TRBV19|TRBJ1-5|once
CASSLDRGLFGNQPQHF
TGTGCCAGTAGTTTGGACAGGGGCCTTTTCGGCAATCAGCCCCAGCATTTT
>-|TRBV30|TRBJ2-3|-
CAWRSLRAVRF
TGTGCCTGGAGGAGCCTGCGGGCAGTCCGATTT
>TRBD1|TRBV3-1/TRBV3-2|TRBJ2-5|-
CASVKRGQGIKTQYF
TGTGCCAGCGTCAAGCGGGGACAGGGTATTAAGACCCAGTACTTC